The sequence of this T cell receptor (beta chain) was determined in a study of immune heterogeneity within non-small cell lung tumors. Looking at the study overall: With respect to histology, the tumors encompassed a few squamous cell carcinomas, around 9 non-squamous carcinomas and 1 not otherwise specified. Study-wide points: Identical dominant CDR3 beta clonotypes showed recurrence across tumor sites within a patient, and site-unique high-frequency clones were also present.

This clonotype was counted once. The antigen is not known. At one end, the junction sequence differs from germline, possibly due to a read error. This CDR3 has 14 residues. Germline V CDR1 and CDR2: LGHNT, FRNRAP. Bulk tumor genomic DNA constituted the template, at around 590 ng per sample. Taken during surgery, several biopsies per primary tumor were spaced as far apart as possible within the tumor mass. Enrolled individuals presented with untreated, newly diagnosed non-small cell lung cancer and received curative surgery. Amplifying TCR beta CDR3 involved multiplex PCR carried out with 32 V and 13 J primers. TCRdb re-derived calls from the multiplex PCR reads in MiXCR, one entry per CDR3 protein. The data contain more than 9,000 distinct CDR3 sequences, 25% to 35% of them singletons.

The sequenced sample consisted of lung tumor tissue. J is TRBJ1-5 and V is TRBV12-5; 7 bases are a match to TRBD1. The source of this sequence is a woman aged 45-65 years with non-small cell lung cancer. CDR3 amino acids: CAIGETGTDQPQHF. The CDR3, as DNA: TGTGCTATTGGTGAGACAGGGACGGATCAGCCCCAGCATTTT.